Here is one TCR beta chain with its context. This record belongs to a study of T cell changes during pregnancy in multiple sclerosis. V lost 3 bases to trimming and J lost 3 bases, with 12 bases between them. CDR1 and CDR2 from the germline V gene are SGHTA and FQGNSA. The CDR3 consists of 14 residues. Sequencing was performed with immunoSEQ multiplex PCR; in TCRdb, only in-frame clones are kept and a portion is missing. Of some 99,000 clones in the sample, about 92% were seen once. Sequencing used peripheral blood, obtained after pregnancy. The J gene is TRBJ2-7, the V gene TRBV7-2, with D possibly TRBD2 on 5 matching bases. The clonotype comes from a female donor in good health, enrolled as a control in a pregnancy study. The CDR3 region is CASSFDNGLYEQYF. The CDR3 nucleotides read TGTGCCAGCAGCTTTGACAACGGACTCTACGAGCAGTACTTC.